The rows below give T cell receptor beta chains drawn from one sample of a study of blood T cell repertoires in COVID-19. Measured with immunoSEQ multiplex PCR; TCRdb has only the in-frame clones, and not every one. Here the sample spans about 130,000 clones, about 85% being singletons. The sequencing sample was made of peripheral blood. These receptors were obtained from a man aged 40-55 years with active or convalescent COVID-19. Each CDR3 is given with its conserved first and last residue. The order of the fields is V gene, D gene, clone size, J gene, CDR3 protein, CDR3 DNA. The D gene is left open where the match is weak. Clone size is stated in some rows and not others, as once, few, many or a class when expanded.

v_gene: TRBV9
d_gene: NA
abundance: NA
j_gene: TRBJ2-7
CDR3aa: CASSAGASEQYF
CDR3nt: TGTGCCAGCAGCGCTGGGGCTTCCGAGCAGTACTTC

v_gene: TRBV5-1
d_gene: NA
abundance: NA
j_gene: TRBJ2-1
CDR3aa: CASSLEVGAYNEQFF
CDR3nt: TGCGCCAGCAGCTTGGAAGTTGGAGCTTACAATGAGCAGTTCTTC

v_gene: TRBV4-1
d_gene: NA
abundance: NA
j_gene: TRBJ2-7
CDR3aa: CASSHREGDYEQYF
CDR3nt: TGCGCCAGCAGCCACCGAGAAGGGGACTACGAGCAGTACTTC

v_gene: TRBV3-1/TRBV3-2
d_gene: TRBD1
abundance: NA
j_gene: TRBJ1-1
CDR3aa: CASSYRTGQNTEAFF
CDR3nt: TGTGCCAGCAGCTACAGGACAGGTCAGAACACTGAAGCTTTCTTT

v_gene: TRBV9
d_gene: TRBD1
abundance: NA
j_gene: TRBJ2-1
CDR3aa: CASSTSPGGLNEQFF
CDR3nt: TGTGCCAGCAGCACAAGTCCAGGGGGCCTTAATGAGCAGTTCTTC

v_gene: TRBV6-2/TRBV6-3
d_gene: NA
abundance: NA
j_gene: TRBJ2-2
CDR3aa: CASSPPRQGTNSGELFF
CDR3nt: TGTGCCAGCAGTCCCCCCCGGCAGGGTACGAATTCCGGGGAGCTGTTTTTT

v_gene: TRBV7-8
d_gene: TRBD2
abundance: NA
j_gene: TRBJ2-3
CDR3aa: CASSPTSGGTTDTQYF
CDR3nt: TGTGCCAGCAGCCCGACTAGCGGGGGGACCACAGATACGCAGTATTTT

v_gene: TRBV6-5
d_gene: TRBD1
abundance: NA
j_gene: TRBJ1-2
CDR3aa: CASLGDRVDGYTF
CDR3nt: TGTGCCAGCTTAGGGGACAGGGTTGATGGCTACACCTTC

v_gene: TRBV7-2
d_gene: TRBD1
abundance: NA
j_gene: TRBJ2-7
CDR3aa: CASSLGTGASYEQYF
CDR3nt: TGTGCCAGCAGCTTAGGAACAGGGGCTTCCTACGAGCAGTACTTC

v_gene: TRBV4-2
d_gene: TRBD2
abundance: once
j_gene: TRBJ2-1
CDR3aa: CASSQTELAGGEQFF
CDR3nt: TGTGCCAGCAGCCAAACGGAGCTAGCGGGGGGTGAGCAGTTCTTC

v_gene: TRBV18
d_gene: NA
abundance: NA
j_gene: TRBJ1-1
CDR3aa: CASSRARADTEAFF
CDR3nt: TGTGCCAGCTCACGGGCCAGGGCGGACACTGAAGCTTTCTTT

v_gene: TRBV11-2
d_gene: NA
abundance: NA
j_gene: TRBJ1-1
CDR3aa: CASSLDRQGGWNTEAFF
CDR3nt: TGTGCCAGCAGCTTAGATCGCCAGGGAGGGTGGAACACTGAAGCTTTCTTT

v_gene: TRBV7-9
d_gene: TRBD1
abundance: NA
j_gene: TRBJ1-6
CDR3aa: CASSLQGVVDSPLHF
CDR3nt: TGTGCCAGCAGCTTACAGGGGGTCGTGGATTCACCCCTCCACTTT

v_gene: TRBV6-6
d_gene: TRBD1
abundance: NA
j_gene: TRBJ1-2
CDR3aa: CASWGQGRDGYTF
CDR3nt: TGTGCCTCCTGGGGACAGGGGAGAGATGGCTACACCTTC

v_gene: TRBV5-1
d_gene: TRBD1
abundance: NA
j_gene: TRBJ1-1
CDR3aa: CASSWTGTGRGQAFF
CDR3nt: TGCGCCAGCAGCTGGACCGGGACAGGCCGAGGCCAAGCTTTCTTT

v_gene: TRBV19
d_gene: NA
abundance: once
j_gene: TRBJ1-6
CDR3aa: CASSISLGGSSYNSPLHF
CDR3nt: TGTGCCAGTAGTATATCTCTCGGGGGGTCCTCCTATAATTCACCCCTCCACTTT

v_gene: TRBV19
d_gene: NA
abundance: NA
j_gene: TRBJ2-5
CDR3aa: CASSRRIQETQYF
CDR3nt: TGTGCCAGTAGTCGGCGGATCCAAGAGACCCAGTACTTC

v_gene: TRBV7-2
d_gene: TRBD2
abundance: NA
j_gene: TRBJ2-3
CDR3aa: CASSPPGLAGGVDTQYF
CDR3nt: TGTGCCAGCAGCCCGCCGGGACTAGCGGGGGGTGTAGATACGCAGTATTTT

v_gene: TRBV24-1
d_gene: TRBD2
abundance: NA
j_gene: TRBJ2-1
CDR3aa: CATSSSAGGPGNEQFF
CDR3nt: TGTGCCACCAGTAGCTCTGCGGGGGGGCCTGGGAATGAGCAGTTCTTC

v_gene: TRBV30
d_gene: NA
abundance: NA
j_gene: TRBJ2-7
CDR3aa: CAWSLWGGPYEQYF
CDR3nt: TGTGCCTGGAGTTTGTGGGGGGGCCCCTACGAGCAGTACTTC

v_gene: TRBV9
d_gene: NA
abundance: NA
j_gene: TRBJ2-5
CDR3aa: CASSVRGTPEETQYF
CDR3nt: TGTGCCAGCAGCGTAAGGGGGACGCCAGAAGAGACCCAGTACTTC

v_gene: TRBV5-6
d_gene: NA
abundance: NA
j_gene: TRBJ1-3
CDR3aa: CASKQGFSSGNTIYF
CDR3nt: TGTGCCAGTAAACAGGGATTTAGCTCTGGAAACACCATATATTTT

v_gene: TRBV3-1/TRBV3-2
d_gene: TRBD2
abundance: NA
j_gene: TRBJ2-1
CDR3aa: CASSQDYGGGEQFF
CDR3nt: TGTGCCAGCAGCCAAGATTACGGGGGGGGTGAGCAGTTCTTC

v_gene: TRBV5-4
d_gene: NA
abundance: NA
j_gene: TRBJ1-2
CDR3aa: CASSLGRDYGYTF
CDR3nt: TGTGCCAGCAGCTTAGGGCGGGACTATGGCTACACCTTC

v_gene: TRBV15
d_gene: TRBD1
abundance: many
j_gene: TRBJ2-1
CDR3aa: CATSSRTGGGYNEQFF
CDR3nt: TGTGCCACCAGCTCCCGGACAGGGGGGGGTTACAATGAGCAGTTCTTC

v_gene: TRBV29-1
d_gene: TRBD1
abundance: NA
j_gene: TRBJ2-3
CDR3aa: CSASGTGVTDTQYF
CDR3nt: TGCAGCGCTTCCGGGACAGGGGTCACAGATACGCAGTATTTT

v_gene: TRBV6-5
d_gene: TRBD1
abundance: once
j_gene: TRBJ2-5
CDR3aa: CATRQGPVVQETQYF
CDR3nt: TGTGCCACCCGACAGGGGCCGGTGGTCCAAGAGACCCAGTACTTC

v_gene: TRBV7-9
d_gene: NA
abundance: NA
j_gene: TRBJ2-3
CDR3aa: CASSLVGGGDTQYF
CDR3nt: TGTGCCAGCAGCTTAGTAGGGGGAGGGGATACGCAGTATTTT

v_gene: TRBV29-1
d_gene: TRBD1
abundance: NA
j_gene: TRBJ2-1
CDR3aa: CSVGTGDHNEQFF
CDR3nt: TGCAGCGTGGGGACAGGGGACCACAATGAGCAGTTCTTC

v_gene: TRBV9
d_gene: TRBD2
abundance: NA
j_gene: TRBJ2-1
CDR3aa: CASSVLSGGSYNEQFF
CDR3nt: TGTGCCAGCAGCGTCCTTAGCGGGGGCTCCTACAATGAGCAGTTCTTC

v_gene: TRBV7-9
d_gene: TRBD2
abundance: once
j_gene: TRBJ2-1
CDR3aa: CASNPDGLGWFF
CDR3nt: TGTGCCAGCAACCCCGATGGACTAGGGTGGTTCTTC

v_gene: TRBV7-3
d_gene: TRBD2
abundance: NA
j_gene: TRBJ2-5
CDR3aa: CASSSGLGETQYF
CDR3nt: TGTGCCAGCAGCTCCGGACTAGGGGAGACCCAGTACTTC

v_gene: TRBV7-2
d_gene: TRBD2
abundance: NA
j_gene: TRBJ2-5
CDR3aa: CASSLAGGGAYETQYF
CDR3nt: TGTGCCAGCAGCTTAGCCGGCGGGGGGGCATACGAGACCCAGTACTTC

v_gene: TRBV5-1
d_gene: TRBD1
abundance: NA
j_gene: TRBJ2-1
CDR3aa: CASNQGDSYNEQFF
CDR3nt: TGCGCCAGCAACCAGGGGGACTCCTACAATGAGCAGTTCTTC

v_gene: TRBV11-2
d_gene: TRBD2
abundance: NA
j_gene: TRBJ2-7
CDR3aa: CASSFYGPGGGHEQYF
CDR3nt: TGTGCCAGCAGCTTCTATGGACCGGGCGGGGGGCACGAGCAGTACTTC

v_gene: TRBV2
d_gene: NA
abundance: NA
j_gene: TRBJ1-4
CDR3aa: CASLYRGFQTNEKLFF
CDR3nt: TGTGCCAGCCTGTATCGGGGGTTTCAAACTAATGAAAAACTGTTTTTT

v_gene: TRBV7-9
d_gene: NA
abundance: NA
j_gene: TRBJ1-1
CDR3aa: CASSADTVNTEAFF
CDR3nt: TGTGCCAGCAGCGCAGACACAGTCAACACTGAAGCTTTCTTT

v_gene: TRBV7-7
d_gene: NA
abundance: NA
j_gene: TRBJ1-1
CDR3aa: CASSLDRDTEAFF
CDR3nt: TGTGCCAGCAGCTTAGACAGGGACACTGAAGCTTTCTTT

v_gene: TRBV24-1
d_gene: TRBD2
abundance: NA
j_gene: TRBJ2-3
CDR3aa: CATSDPSSGGAGTDTQYF
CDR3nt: TGTGCCACCAGTGATCCGAGTAGCGGGGGGGCCGGCACAGATACGCAGTATTTT

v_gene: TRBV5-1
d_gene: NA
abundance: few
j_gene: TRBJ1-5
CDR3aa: CASSLVGLEGNQPQHF
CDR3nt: TGCGCCAGCAGCTTGGTAGGACTTGAGGGCAATCAGCCCCAGCATTTT

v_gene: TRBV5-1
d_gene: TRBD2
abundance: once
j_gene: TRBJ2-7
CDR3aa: CASSFGGGAGEQYF
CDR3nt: TGCGCCAGCAGCTTCGGCGGGGGGGCCGGCGAGCAGTACTTC

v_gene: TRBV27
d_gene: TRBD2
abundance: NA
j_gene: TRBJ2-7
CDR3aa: CASSLTRLAVLYEQYF
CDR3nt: TGTGCCAGCAGTTTAACAAGACTAGCGGTTCTCTACGAGCAGTACTTC

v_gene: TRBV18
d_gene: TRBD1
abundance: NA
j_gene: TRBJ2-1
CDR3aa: CASYRDRGRNEQFF
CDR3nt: TGTGCCAGCTACCGCGACAGGGGTCGGAATGAGCAGTTCTTC

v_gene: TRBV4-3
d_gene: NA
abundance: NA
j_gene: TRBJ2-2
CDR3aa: CASSQDRYGELFF
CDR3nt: TGCGCCAGCAGCCAAGATCGGTACGGGGAGCTGTTTTTT

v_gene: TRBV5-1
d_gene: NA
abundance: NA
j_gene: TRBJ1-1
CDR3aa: CASSPGGGSLSTEAFF
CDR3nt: TGCGCCAGCAGCCCCGGGGGGGGGAGTCTTTCCACTGAAGCTTTCTTT

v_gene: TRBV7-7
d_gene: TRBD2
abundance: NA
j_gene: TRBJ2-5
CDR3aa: CASSLLGGGEETQYF
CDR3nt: TGTGCCAGCAGCCTACTTGGCGGGGGGGAGGAGACCCAGTACTTC

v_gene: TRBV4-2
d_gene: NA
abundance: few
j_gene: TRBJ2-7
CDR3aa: CASSQDLPSSHTTYEQYF
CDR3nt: TGTGCCAGCAGCCAAGATCTTCCGTCTAGTCACACTACCTACGAGCAGTACTTC

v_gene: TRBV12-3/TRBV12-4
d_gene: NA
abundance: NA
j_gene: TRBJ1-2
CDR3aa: CASSATTGNGYTF
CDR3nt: TGTGCCAGCAGCGCTACTACGGGGAATGGCTACACCTTC

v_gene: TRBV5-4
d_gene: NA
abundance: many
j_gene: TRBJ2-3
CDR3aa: CASSLASGTDTQYF
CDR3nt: TGTGCCAGCAGCTTGGCCAGCGGCACAGATACGCAGTATTTT

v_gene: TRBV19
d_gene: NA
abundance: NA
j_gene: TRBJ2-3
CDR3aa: CASSIRGVSTDTQYF
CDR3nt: TGTGCCAGTAGTATCCGCGGCGTTAGCACAGATACGCAGTATTTT